Below are 20 T cell receptor beta chains sequenced from a single sample in a study of blood T cell repertoires in COVID-19. Assay used: immunoSEQ multiplex PCR; TCRdb lists only in-frame clones, some missing. In the table there are roughly 130,000 clones, roughly 85% of which are singletons. Sequences were obtained from peripheral blood. These receptor sequences come from a man aged 35-49 years with acute or convalescent COVID-19.

J is TRBJ1-5 and V is TRBV6-5; a weak D match, TRBD1 (5 bases). Deletions cut 2 bases from V and 7 bases from J, with 15 bases between. The germline CDR1 and CDR2 sequences are MNHEY and SVGAGI. The CDR3 has 15 residues. The DNA for the CDR3 is TGTGCCAGCAGTTACGGGGGGGAGATAGGGCAGCCCCAGCATTTT. This codes for CASSYGGEIGQPQHF.

This chain connects TRBV27 to TRBJ1-2; 9 nucleotides align to TRBD1. The CDR3 totals 12 residues. J gave up 6 bases and V 8 bases, and 4 bases lay outside the gene matches. CDR1 is MNHEY, CDR2 SMNVEV, per germline (reference sequence). The CDR3 spells CASSGQGNGYTF. CDR3 DNA sequence: TGTGCCAGCTCCGGACAGGGGAATGGCTACACCTTC.

The chain links TRBV5-1 to TRBJ1-5; unclear D gene. The V gene lost 2 bases and the J gene lost 1 base, with 7 bases spanning the gap. In germline, CDR1 is SGHRS, CDR2 YFSETQ. The CDR3 has 14 residues. This CDR3 is CASSFGNSNQPQHF. CDR3 nucleotide sequence: TGCGCCAGCAGCTTCGGGAACAGCAATCAGCCCCAGCATTTT.

CDR3 sequence (DNA): TGTGCCAGCAGTGAAGCGGGCAGCAACTATGGCTACACCTTC. Protein product: CASSEAGSNYGYTF. The gene calls are TRBV6-1 and TRBJ1-2, with D unclear. With 0 bases removed from V and 2 bases from J, the gap between germline ends came to 7 bases. Germline loops: CDR1 MNHNS, CDR2 SASEGT. The CDR3 length is 14 residues.

The gene calls are TRBV4-3 and TRBJ2-5; D remains unclear. Germline V gene lookup returns CDR1 LGHNA and CDR2 YSLEER. The CDR3 consists of 13 residues. Trimming removed 2 bases at V and 7 bases at J, with 11 bases between. CDR3: CASSQTQEGTQYF. For the CDR3, the DNA is TGCGCCAGCAGCCAAACCCAGGAAGGGACCCAGTACTTC.

In DNA form, the CDR3 reads TGTGCCACCAGTCGGACAGCAGATAGCAATCAGCCCCAGCATTTT. Amino acids: CATSRTADSNQPQHF. The chain uses TRBV24-1 and TRBJ1-5, with D possibly matching TRBD1 (6 bases). V was clipped by 6 bases and J by 0 bases, with 11 bases between them. CDR1 KGHDR and CDR2 SFDVKD come from the germline V gene. The CDR3 has 15 amino acids.

The chain links TRBV24-1 to TRBJ1-2; D is ambiguous. Trimming removed 6 bases from V and 3 bases from J, with 7 bases in between. The CDR3 spans 12 residues. The germline V gene encodes CDR1 KGHDR and CDR2 SFDVKD. This chain's CDR3 is CATSIGDYGYTF. The CDR3 nucleotides are TGTGCCACCAGTATCGGGGACTATGGCTACACCTTC.

This chain connects TRBV6-2 or TRBV6-3 to TRBJ1-5, with a possible D match to TRBD1 (5 bases). CDR1 MNHEY and CDR2 SVGEGT come from the germline V gene. V was cut by 0 bases and J by 0 bases, with 15 bases left in between. This CDR3 has 18 amino acids. CDR3 loop: CASSYSGRAAYSNQPQHF. The CDR3 DNA is TGTGCCAGCAGTTACTCCGGCAGGGCAGCTTATAGCAATCAGCCCCAGCATTTT.

This clone has just a few counts. Here the CDR3 reads CASSFSTGGDTEAFF. CDR3 nucleotides: TGTGCCAGCAGTTTCTCTACAGGGGGGGACACTGAAGCTTTCTTT. The gene calls are TRBV6-5 and TRBJ1-1; 8 bases fit TRBD1. CDR1 and CDR2 from the germline V gene are MNHEY and SVGAGI. Unmatched junction bases numbered 7, after V lost 4 bases and J lost 3 bases. CDR3 size: 15 residues.

This chain connects TRBV19 to TRBJ1-5; D uncertain. The CDR3 has 11 amino acids. The germline CDR1 and CDR2 sequences are LNHDA and SQIVND (reference sequence). Trimming removed 6 bases from V and 5 bases from J, with 5 bases in between. The chain's CDR3 is CASSSHQPQHF. The CDR3 coding sequence is TGTGCCAGTAGCTCTCATCAGCCCCAGCATTTT.

The V call is TRBV14, the J call TRBJ1-6; perhaps TRBD1 as D (6 bases). The germline CDR1 and CDR2 sequences are SGHDN and FVKESK. Trimming shortened V by 4 bases and J by 0 bases, and 7 bases separated the two germline ends. This CDR3 has 15 amino acids. In DNA, the CDR3 is TGTGCCAGCAGCCTGGGACACTCCTATAATTCACCCCTCCACTTT. Its protein is CASSLGHSYNSPLHF. Based on the CDR3 plus reference TRBV14 and TRBJ1-6, the full variable domain is EAGVTQFPSHSVIEKGQTVTLRCDPISGHDNLYWYRRVMGKEIKFLLHFVKESKQDESGMPNNRFLAERTGGTYSTLKVQPAELEDSGVYFCASSLGHSYNSPLHFGNGTRLTVT.

CDR3 in amino acids: CSVGSQGISNYGYTF. CDR3 coding DNA: TGCAGCGTTGGGTCACAGGGAATCTCTAACTATGGCTACACCTTC. The rearrangement uses TRBV29-1 and TRBJ1-2, with a weak D call TRBD1 (6 bases). V lost 4 bases and J lost 0, with 15 bases in between. The germline V gene has CDR1 SQVTM and CDR2 ANQGSEA. The CDR3 covers 15 residues.

The rearrangement uses TRBV5-4 and TRBJ2-7; 7 bases fit TRBD2. V trimming: 2 bases; J trimming: 6 bases; junction bases outside the gene matches: 11. This CDR3 is 15 amino acids long. Germline-derived CDR1 and CDR2 are SGHNT and YYREEE (reference sequence). The CDR3 is CASSFFGGRVGEQYF. CDR3 nucleotides: TGTGCCAGCAGCTTCTTCGGGGGGAGAGTCGGCGAGCAGTACTTC.

In nucleotides, the CDR3 is TGTGCCAGCAGCTTCTATGCCGGGGAGCTGTTTTTT. This codes for CASSFYAGELFF. V is TRBV5-6 and J is TRBJ2-2; D unclear. Germline-derived CDR1 and CDR2 are SGHDT and YYEEEE. The CDR3 has 12 amino acids. Between the trimmed V and J ends, which lost 2 bases and 6 bases, there was a span of 5 bases.

The chain is built from TRBV30 and TRBJ1-5; D possibly corresponds to TRBD1 (6 bases). This CDR3 region has 15 residues. The germline gives CDR1 GTSNPN, CDR2 SVGIG (reference sequence). With 5 bases removed from V and 3 bases from J, the gap between germline ends came to 17 bases. Here the CDR3 DNA reads TGTGCCTGGGCACCGGGCGACAGGATCAATCAGCCCCAGCATTTT. It is translated as CAWAPGDRINQPQHF.

This rearrangement joins TRBV5-4 to TRBJ1-1, with D possibly TRBD1 on 6 matching bases. The CDR3 extends over 16 amino acids. V shed 2 bases and J shed 1 base, with 15 bases lying between them. CDR1 and CDR2 from the germline V gene are SGHNT and YYREEE (reference sequence). The CDR3 nucleotides read TGTGCCAGCAGCTTAATTAACAGGGTTGGGAACACTGAAGCTTTCTTT. Translated, it gives CASSLINRVGNTEAFF.

The chain carries TRBV6-5 and TRBJ2-3, with 8 bases matching TRBD2. CDR1 and CDR2 from the germline V gene are MNHEY and SVGAGI. V shed 0 bases, J shed 6 bases, and the junction held 5 bases outside the gene matches. This CDR3 region has 15 residues. DNA of the CDR3: TGTGCCAGCAGTTACTCGAGGGGCGGGGGGGATACGCAGTATTTT. It translates to CASSYSRGGGDTQYF.

This clone has more than one count but fewer than ten. This chain links TRBV5-6 with TRBJ1-4; 7 bases align to TRBD1. This CDR3 region has 16 residues. Germline-derived CDR1 and CDR2 are SGHDT and YYEEEE. The junction had 13 bases not matched to a gene; V was cut back by 3 bases and J by 8 bases. The CDR3 region is CASSSYYDRVYEKLFF. The CDR3, as DNA: TGTGCCAGCAGCTCTTATTATGACAGGGTATACGAAAAACTGTTTTTT.

V is TRBV2 and J is TRBJ2-1; tentatively, D is TRBD2 (6 bases). CDR3 size: 15 residues. The germline V and J ends were trimmed by 3 bases and 10 bases, with 19 bases remaining between them. Per germline, CDR1 SNHLY and CDR2 FYNNEI. The CDR3 nucleotides are TGTGCCAGCAGTGATCAGCGGCCGAATCTAGCGGAGCAGTTCTTC. This codes for CASSDQRPNLAEQFF.

The rearrangement links TRBV19 to TRBJ1-5, with 8 bases matching TRBD1. This CDR3 has 14 amino acids. Losses at the gene ends were 10 bases for V and 3 bases for J; bases not matched to a gene: 8. The V gene's germline CDR1 is LNHDA and CDR2 SQIVND (reference sequence). As DNA, the CDR3 is TGTGCCACCAGGGGACAGGTTAACAATCAGCCCCAGCATTTT. Translation: CATRGQVNNQPQHF.